These 21 T cell receptor beta chains were sequenced from one sample in a study of T cells in Graves' hyperthyroidism and ophthalmopathy. RNA transcripts served as the template for amplifying TCR beta CDR3 regions. HTBI primers were employed in a first-round RT-PCR of the TCR CDR3. In TCRdb, the multiplex PCR reads were re-called with MiXCR into one record per CDR3 protein. The sample contains about 560,000 distinct CDR3 sequences, about a sixth of which appear only once. Sequencing was performed on blood. These receptors were obtained from a woman aged 18-35 years with Graves' hyperthyroidism.

This clonotype occurred a few times. The chain uses TRBV20-1 and TRBJ2-1, with D possibly being TRBD2 (5 bases). From germline, CDR1 is DFQATT and CDR2 SNEGSKA (reference sequence). Trimming stripped 6 bases from V and 16 bases from J, with 19 bases between. CDR3 length: 11 amino acids. CDR3 amino acids: CSAEVGQDSFF. For the CDR3, the DNA is TGCAGTGCCGAGGTTGGGCAGGACTCTTTCTTC.

This chain links TRBV27 with TRBJ2-5, with 7 bases matching TRBD2. This CDR3 has 14 residues. Trimming took 6 bases from V and 4 from J; bases not matched to a gene: 8. The germline V gene has CDR1 MNHEY and CDR2 SMNVEV (reference sequence). CDR3 protein: CASSWGRAPETQYF. CDR3 in DNA: TGTGCCAGCAGCTGGGGGAGGGCCCCAGAGACCCAGTACTTC.

A note on this clonotype: The junction departs from germline at one end; a sequencing error may be responsible. This chain joins TRBV10-3 and TRBJ2-1; D not resolved. Germline lookup yields CDR1 ENHRY and CDR2 SYGVKD. The CDR3 is 14 residues long. In nucleotides, the CDR3 is TGTGCCATCAGTCCGAGTGTGAGCGACAATGAGCAGTCCTTC. Amino acid sequence: CAISPSVSDNEQSF.

This clonotype has just a few counts. V is TRBV2 and J is TRBJ2-1; D is ambiguous. Germline CDR1 is SNHLY and CDR2 is FYNNEI. V dropped 6 bases and J dropped 2 bases, with 11 bases sitting between them. The CDR3 length is 14 residues. CDR3: CASSQDFTYNEQFF. The CDR3, as DNA: TGTGCCAGCAGCCAAGACTTCACCTACAATGAGCAGTTCTTC.

This clonotype was seen ten or more times. The chain is built from TRBV27 and TRBJ2-7; D remains unclear. Trimming cost V 4 bases and J 2 bases, with 12 bases left between them. Germline assignment: CDR1 MNHEY and CDR2 SMNVEV (reference sequence). CDR3 length: 14 residues. CDR3 sequence reads: CASSSPGQTYEQYF. In DNA, the CDR3 is TGTGCCAGCAGTTCGCCGGGCCAAACCTACGAGCAGTACTTC.

The chain is built from TRBV24-1 and TRBJ1-2; D unclear. This CDR3 contains 12 residues. V shed 4 bases and J shed 6 bases, with 8 bases lying between them. Germline CDR1 is KGHDR and CDR2 is SFDVKD. The CDR3 region is CATSERTDGYTF. The CDR3 DNA reads as TGTGCCACCAGTGAGAGGACGGATGGCTACACCTTC.

The V call is TRBV7-9, the J call TRBJ1-5; the D gene is possibly TRBD1 (6 bases). Looked up from germline, CDR1 is SEHNR and CDR2 is FQNEAQ (reference sequence). The CDR3 is 15 residues long. Trimming took 5 bases from V and 3 from J, leaving 14 bases between them. CDR3 sequence (DNA): TGTGCCAGCAGCGTCAGCGGACAGCCCAATCAGCCCCAGCATTTT. As protein: CASSVSGQPNQPQHF.

V and J are TRBV6-2 or TRBV6-3 and TRBJ2-1; 8 positions match TRBD2. After removal of 5 bases from V and 7 bases from J, the junction contained 13 bases not matched to a gene. The CDR3 extends over 16 amino acids. Germline V gene lookup returns CDR1 MNHEY and CDR2 SVGEGT. For the CDR3, the DNA is TGTGCCAGCAGTCAAACCGGGGGGGCCCTTTGGAATGAGCAGTTCTTC. It yields the protein CASSQTGGALWNEQFF.

The chain recombines TRBV12-3 or TRBV12-4 with TRBJ1-5; 12 nucleotides align to TRBD1. The CDR3 sequence is 17 residues long. The junction had 7 bases not matched to a gene; V was cut back by 6 bases and J by 1 base. CDR3 sequence reads: CASSRGTGGGSNQPQHF. The CDR3 nucleotides read TGTGCCAGCAGCCGTGGGACAGGGGGCGGAAGCAATCAGCCCCAGCATTTT.

The V call is TRBV20-1, the J call TRBJ1-2; TRBD1 matches 8 bases. Per germline, CDR1 DFQATT and CDR2 SNEGSKA (reference sequence). After removal of 4 bases from V and 4 bases from J, the junction contained 5 bases not matched to a gene. The length of the CDR3 is 13 residues. The DNA of the CDR3 is TGCAGTGCTAAAAGGGACAGGTTCTATGGCTACACCTTC. The encoded protein is CSAKRDRFYGYTF.

In its sample, this clonotype was seen a few times. The J gene is TRBJ2-2, the V gene TRBV5-1; no clear D gene. CDR3 size: 15 residues. The germline V and J ends were trimmed by 6 bases and 4 bases, with 16 bases remaining between them. In germline, CDR1 is SGHRS, CDR2 YFSETQ. CDR3: CASTSGGMGTGELFF. The CDR3 coding sequence is TGCGCCAGCACGTCTGGCGGTATGGGCACCGGGGAGCTGTTTTTT.

About this clonotype: With only one base between it and a far larger clone, this is likely a read error. The chain joins TRBV13 to TRBJ2-1; 12 nucleotides line up with TRBD2. This CDR3 contains 15 residues. CDR1 and CDR2 (germline): PRHDT, FYEKMQ (reference sequence). The CDR3 DNA sequence: TGTGCCAGCAGTCTACTAGCGGGAGGCTACAATGAGCAGCTCTTC. Residues: CASSLLAGGYNEQLF.

This clonotype was recorded many times. The chain couples TRBV20-1 to TRBJ2-1; a possible D gene is TRBD1 (7 bases). The length of the CDR3 is 17 residues. CDR1 DFQATT and CDR2 SNEGSKA come from the germline V gene (reference sequence). V gave up 4 bases and J gave up 6 bases, with 25 bases separating them. The chain's CDR3 is CSAMVPLGGTDGNEQFF. CDR3 coding DNA: TGCAGTGCTATGGTCCCGTTAGGCGGGACAGACGGCAATGAGCAGTTCTTC.

This clonotype has only a few counts. The chain couples TRBV7-9 to TRBJ2-7; 8 bases agree with TRBD2. Trimming cost V 1 base and J 1 base; bases outside gene matches: 6. There are 16 residues in the CDR3. Germline V CDR1 and CDR2: SEHNR, FQNEAQ (reference sequence). As DNA, the CDR3 is TGTGCCAGCAGCTTAGAGCTTGCTAGCGGGTCCTACGAGCAGTACTTC. Translating gives CASSLELASGSYEQYF.

Here the CDR3 DNA reads TGCGCCAGCAGCGGCTCTGCGGGAGGGTACAATGAGCAGTTCTTC. Residues: CASSGSAGGYNEQFF. This rearrangement joins TRBV10-1 to TRBJ2-1, with TRBD2 matching 9 bases. Germline V gene data show CDR1 as WNHNN and CDR2 as SYGVQD (reference sequence). The CDR3 is 15 residues long. Unmatched junction bases numbered 7, after V lost 6 bases and J lost 4 bases.

This clonotype was found a few times. The V and J genes are TRBV20-1 and TRBJ1-1; D is uncertain. Germline V CDR1 and CDR2: DFQATT, SNEGSKA (reference sequence). V was cut by 3 bases and J by 0 bases, with 11 bases left in between. This CDR3 has 14 amino acids. CDR3 DNA sequence: TGCAGTGCTAGGAAACAGAACATGAACACTGAAGCTTTCTTT. Its protein is CSARKQNMNTEAFF.

The sample holds many counts of this clonotype. In nucleotides, the CDR3 is TGTGCCATCAGTCGGACAGCCTCGGGTTCGGAGACCCAGTACTTC. Translation gives CAISRTASGSETQYF. V gene TRBV10-3 combines with J gene TRBJ2-5, with D possibly TRBD1 on 6 matching bases. The CDR3 runs 15 residues. V was shortened by 5 bases and J by 5 bases, with 18 bases between the two germline ends. CDR1 is ENHRY, CDR2 SYGVKD, per germline.

The chain carries TRBV5-1 and TRBJ1-1; weak D call: TRBD1 (5 bases). With 1 base removed from V and 3 bases from J, the gap between germline ends came to 10 bases. This CDR3 has 14 residues. Germline V gene sequence: CDR1 SGHRS, CDR2 YFSETQ. DNA for the CDR3: TGCGCCAGCAGCTTGTATATGACAGACACTGAAGCTTTCTTT. Translation: CASSLYMTDTEAFF.

This rearrangement joins TRBV3-1 to TRBJ2-1; 13 bases are shared with TRBD2. Germline lookup yields CDR1 LGHDT and CDR2 YNNKEL (reference sequence). The CDR3 is 17 amino acids. V dropped 0 bases and J dropped 3; count of bases not matched to a gene: 2. The DNA of the CDR3 is TGTGCCAGCAGCCAAGAGACTAGCGGGGGGATCTACAATGAGCAGTTCTTC. Translated, it gives CASSQETSGGIYNEQFF.

This clonotype was seen ten or more times. The chain recombines TRBV12-3 or TRBV12-4 with TRBJ1-5; a possible D gene is TRBD1 (5 bases). The ends were cut back, 2 bases at V and 6 bases at J, with 11 bases in the middle. The CDR3 spans 14 residues. CDR3 protein: CASSLRQGGQPQHF. CDR3 DNA: TGTGCCAGCAGTTTAAGGCAGGGCGGTCAGCCCCAGCATTTT.

This clonotype was counted many times. The chain carries TRBV12-3 or TRBV12-4 and TRBJ2-5; 8 bases are a match to TRBD2. J gave up 5 bases and V 6 bases, and 11 bases lay outside the gene matches. The CDR3 has 15 amino acids. The CDR3 here is CASREGAGGRETQYF. The CDR3 coding sequence is TGTGCCAGCAGGGAAGGTGCGGGAGGCCGTGAGACCCAGTACTTC.